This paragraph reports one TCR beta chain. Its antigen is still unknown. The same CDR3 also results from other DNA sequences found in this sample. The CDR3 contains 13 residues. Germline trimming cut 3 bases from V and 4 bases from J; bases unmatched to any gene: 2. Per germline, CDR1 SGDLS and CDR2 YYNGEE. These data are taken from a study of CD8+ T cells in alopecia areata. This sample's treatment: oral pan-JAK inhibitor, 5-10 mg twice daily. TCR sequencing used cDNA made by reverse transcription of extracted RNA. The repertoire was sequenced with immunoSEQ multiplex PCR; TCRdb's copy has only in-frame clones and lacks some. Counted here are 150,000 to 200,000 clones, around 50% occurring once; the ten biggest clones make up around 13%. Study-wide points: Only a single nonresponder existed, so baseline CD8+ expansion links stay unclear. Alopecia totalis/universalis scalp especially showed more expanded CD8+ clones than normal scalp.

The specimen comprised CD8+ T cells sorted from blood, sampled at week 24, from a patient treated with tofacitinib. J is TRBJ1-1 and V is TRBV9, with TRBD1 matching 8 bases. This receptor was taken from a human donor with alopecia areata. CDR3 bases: TGTGCCAGCAGCGCAACAGGGGGCACTGAAGCTTTCTTT. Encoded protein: CASSATGGTEAFF.